These 23 T cell receptor beta chains were all obtained from the same sample, sequenced in a study of memory CD4+ T cells and cytomegalovirus serostatus. The sort gate was single viable CD3+CD4+CD8-CD45RO+ cells for memory CD4+ T cells. Profiled with immunoSEQ multiplex PCR; TCRdb holds only in-frame clones, not every one. The data show under 100,000 clones, approximately 84% seen once. Sample: memory CD4+ T cells from blood. Receptor source: an adult in good health and CMV-seronegative.

Worth noting for this clone: This specimen includes other DNA sequences encoding the same CDR3. This chain joins TRBV9 and TRBJ1-6, with a weak D call TRBD1 (6 bases). The V and J ends lost 0 bases and 10 bases respectively, with 14 bases between them. In germline, CDR1 is SGDLS, CDR2 YYNGEE. CDR3 size: 15 residues. The CDR3, as DNA: TGTGCCAGCAGCGTAGATGGGGGGGCGGGCTCACCCCTCCACTTT. Translation gives CASSVDGGAGSPLHF.

This chain links TRBV18 with TRBJ2-7; D possibly corresponds to TRBD1 (5 bases). Germline CDR1 is KGHSH and CDR2 is LQKENI. The CDR3 loop spans 15 amino acids. Trimming stripped 2 bases from V and 5 bases from J, with 16 bases between. CDR3 amino acids: CASSPSGQGAHEQYF. The CDR3 DNA reads TGTGCCAGCTCACCATCAGGGCAGGGCGCCCACGAGCAGTACTTC. Drawing the rest from reference TRBV18 and TRBJ2-7, the complete variable domain is NAGVMQNPRHLVRRRGQEARLRCSPMKGHSHVYWYRQLPEEGLKFMVYLQKENIIDESGMPKERFSAEFPKEGPSILRIQQVVRGDSAAYFCASSPSGQGAHEQYFGPGTRLTVT.

This chain connects TRBV5-1 to TRBJ1-6, with D possibly TRBD1 on 6 matching bases. Germline V gives CDR1 SGHRS, CDR2 YFSETQ. CDR3 length equals 16 residues. V lost 0 bases to trimming and J lost 2 bases, with 9 bases between them. This chain's CDR3 is CASSLVGGAYNSPLHF. The CDR3 coding sequence is TGCGCCAGCAGCTTGGTGGGGGGCGCCTATAATTCACCCCTCCACTTT.

The chain carries TRBV6-1 and TRBJ2-2; D unresolved. The germline CDR1 and CDR2 sequences are MNHNS and SASEGT. CDR3 length: 13 residues. V dropped 3 bases and J dropped 4 bases, with 6 bases sitting between them. The CDR3 DNA follows: TGTGCCAGCAGTGAGACTGGCACCGGGGAGCTGTTTTTT. This encodes CASSETGTGELFF.

This clone was observed a handful of times. The J gene is TRBJ1-5, the V gene TRBV19; tentative D call: TRBD1 (5 bases). Trimming stripped 10 bases from V and 0 bases from J, with 16 bases between. The CDR3 is 15 amino acids. The germline gives CDR1 LNHDA, CDR2 SQIVND (reference sequence). CDR3 residues: CATTTRGVSNQPQHF. CDR3 coding DNA: TGTGCCACCACGACCCGGGGGGTTAGCAATCAGCCCCAGCATTTT.

The chain couples TRBV5-6 to TRBJ2-1; TRBD2 matches 8 bases. Germline CDR1 reads SGHDT; CDR2 reads YYEEEE. V was pared by 3 bases and J by 4 bases, with 6 bases of the junction left unmatched. This CDR3 is built from 15 residues. CDR3 DNA sequence: TGTGCCAGCAGCTCTGGACTAGCTGCGTACAATGAGCAGTTCTTC. The encoded protein is CASSSGLAAYNEQFF.

CDR3 amino acids: CASSLDEKNSPLHF. CDR3 in DNA: TGTGCCAGCAGCTTAGACGAGAAGAATTCACCCCTCCACTTT. V usage is TRBV7-2 and J usage is TRBJ1-6; D gene unclear. The CDR3 contains 14 residues. Germline V gene lookup returns CDR1 SGHTA and CDR2 FQGNSA. The germline V and J ends were trimmed by 1 base and 7 bases, with 8 bases remaining between them.

Remarks on this clone: The sample contains more than one DNA sequence encoding this CDR3. This sequence joins TRBV11-2 and TRBJ2-1; maybe TRBD1 (5 bases). This CDR3 has 15 amino acids. Germline V gene sequence: CDR1 SGHAT, CDR2 FQNNGV. Trimming took off 1 base at V and 0 bases at J, with 7 bases between the two ends. The CDR3 DNA is TGTGCCAGCAGCTTAGGGGGCAGCTCCTACAATGAGCAGTTCTTC. This sequence encodes CASSLGGSSYNEQFF.

This chain uses TRBV10-3 with TRBJ1-2, with D uncertain. CDR1 is ENHRY, CDR2 SYGVKD, per germline. Trimming cost V 2 bases and J 8 bases, with 9 bases left between them. The CDR3 spans 12 residues. CDR3 loop: CAISEVGGGYTF. DNA of the CDR3: TGTGCCATCAGTGAGGTGGGAGGCGGCTACACCTTC.

This chain connects TRBV6-6 to TRBJ1-1, with a possible D match to TRBD1 (6 bases). The CDR3 extends over 14 amino acids. The germline gives CDR1 MNHNY, CDR2 SVGAGI (reference sequence). V was cut by 5 bases and J by 1 base, with 11 bases left in between. The DNA for the CDR3 is TGTGCCAGCAGTACCGGACAGTCGAACACTGAAGCTTTCTTT. This encodes CASSTGQSNTEAFF.

The V and J genes are TRBV6-5 and TRBJ2-6; D gene ambiguous. The CDR3 is 15 amino acids. CDR1 is MNHEY and CDR2 is SVGAGI in the germline V gene. V was shortened by 4 bases and J by 0 bases, with 7 bases between the two germline ends. The CDR3 protein is CASSFSYSGANVLTF. CDR3 DNA: TGTGCCAGCAGTTTCAGTTACTCTGGGGCCAACGTCCTGACTTTC.

Comment on this clone: This clone may be a read error of a much larger clone one base away. The rearrangement uses TRBV19 and TRBJ1-1; no firm D call. Germline V gives CDR1 LNHDA, CDR2 SQIVND (reference sequence). The CDR3 length is 13 residues. Trimming left V 1 base short and J 1 base short, with 4 bases between. The CDR3 spells CASSIAANTEAFF. In nucleotides, the CDR3 is TGTGCCAGTAGTATAGCCGCGAACACTGAAGCTTTCTTT.

The chain combines TRBV7-9 with TRBJ1-6, with a possible D match to TRBD1 (5 bases). V was cut by 5 bases and J by 4 bases, with 15 bases left in between. CDR1 and CDR2 (germline): SEHNR, FQNEAQ (reference sequence). The CDR3 totals 16 residues. CDR3 region: CASSPGTATYNSPLHF. The CDR3 coding sequence is TGTGCCAGCAGCCCCGGGACGGCGACTTATAATTCACCCCTCCACTTT.

This clone was observed once. The chain links TRBV5-8 to TRBJ2-1; 10 bases fit TRBD1. Per the germline V gene, CDR1 is SGHTS and CDR2 is YDEGEE. The CDR3 runs 15 residues. V lost 2 bases and J lost 4; bases outside the gene matches: 3. CDR3 nucleotides: TGTGCCAGCAGCTTATGGACAGGGGGATACAATGAGCAGTTCTTC. This encodes CASSLWTGGYNEQFF. Looking up the rest from reference TRBV5-8 and TRBJ2-1 gives the full variable domain: EAGVTQSPTHLIKTRGQQATLRCSPISGHTSVYWYQQALGLGLQFLLWYDEGEERNRGNFPPRFSGRQFPNYSSELNVNALELEDSALYLCASSLWTGGYNEQFFGPGTRLTVL.

This sequence joins TRBV7-3 and TRBJ2-3; tentatively, D is TRBD2 (7 bases). CDR3 length: 17 residues. V was shortened by 5 bases and J by 4 bases, with 22 bases between the two germline ends. Per germline, CDR1 SGHTA and CDR2 FQGTGA. Here the CDR3 reads CASSPSGAGEFADTQYF. The CDR3, as DNA: TGTGCCAGCAGCCCCTCGGGGGCGGGGGAGTTCGCAGATACGCAGTATTTT.

This clone was recorded only once. The V call is TRBV7-2, the J call TRBJ1-2, with a weak D call TRBD1 (6 bases). From germline, CDR1 is SGHTA and CDR2 FQGNSA. This CDR3 is 15 amino acids long. V shed 5 bases and J shed 7 bases, with 20 bases lying between them. The CDR3, as DNA: TGTGCCAGCAGCCGAACCAGGACAGAGAGGGTTGGCTACACCTTC. Translating it yields CASSRTRTERVGYTF.

The V call is TRBV28, the J call TRBJ1-2, with 10 bases identical to TRBD1. The junction had 2 bases not matched to a gene; V was cut back by 2 bases and J by 5 bases. This CDR3 has 14 amino acids. CDR1 is MDHEN and CDR2 is SYDVKM in the germline V gene. This CDR3 is CASSLGGQGYGYTF. DNA of the CDR3: TGTGCCAGCAGTTTAGGGGGACAGGGGTATGGCTACACCTTC.

This chain joins TRBV28 and TRBJ2-3, with D possibly called TRBD1 or TRBD2 (5 bases each). This CDR3 comprises 14 residues. Germline lookup yields CDR1 MDHEN and CDR2 SYDVKM. Trimming stripped 3 bases from V and 2 bases from J, with 9 bases between. This CDR3 reads CASSFRGDTDTQYF. The DNA of the CDR3 is TGTGCCAGCAGTTTCAGAGGGGACACAGATACGCAGTATTTT.

The chain carries TRBV18 and TRBJ1-6, with D hard to call. Trimming pared 6 bases from V and 8 bases from J, leaving 11 bases between. This CDR3 region has 13 residues. Germline V gives CDR1 KGHSH, CDR2 LQKENI. The CDR3 region is CASSPATDSPLHF. The CDR3 DNA is TGTGCCAGCTCCCCAGCAACAGATTCACCCCTCCACTTT.

Only a few counts were recorded for this clone. V gene TRBV28 combines with J gene TRBJ1-6, with a tentative D call TRBD1 (6 bases). The CDR3 consists of 15 residues. The V end lost 7 bases, the J end lost 9 bases, and 19 bases lay between the germline ends. CDR1 MDHEN and CDR2 SYDVKM come from the germline V gene. The CDR3 bases are TGTGCCAGCACCCTTGGGGGCGCGGACTCTTCACCCCTCCACTTT. It is translated as CASTLGGADSSPLHF.

J is TRBJ2-7 and V is TRBV10-3; 8 positions match TRBD2. Germline V gene data show CDR1 as ENHRY and CDR2 as SYGVKD. V dropped 0 bases and J dropped 6; count of bases not matched to a gene: 10. This CDR3 is 16 amino acids long. The CDR3, as DNA: TGTGCCATCAGTGAGTCGCCGACAAGCGGGGGTGCCGAGCAGTACTTC. It translates to CAISESPTSGGAEQYF.

CDR3 DNA sequence: TGTGCCAGTAGTAAACTCAGGGAGGGTTATAGCAATCAGCCCCAGCATTTT. The encoded protein is CASSKLREGYSNQPQHF. This chain connects TRBV19 to TRBJ1-5; TRBD1 is a possible D gene (5 bases). Germline V gene data show CDR1 as LNHDA and CDR2 as SQIVND (reference sequence). The CDR3 runs to 17 residues. Trimming cost V 4 bases and J 0 bases, with 16 bases left between them.

This clone showed up just once. The V and J genes are TRBV30 and TRBJ2-5; tentatively, D is TRBD2 (7 bases). Germline-derived CDR1 and CDR2 are GTSNPN and SVGIG (reference sequence). The CDR3 has 14 residues. Deletions cut 0 bases from V and 2 bases from J, with 10 bases between. CDR3 sequence reads: CAWSVGGPQETQYF. The CDR3 nucleotides read TGTGCCTGGAGTGTGGGGGGGCCTCAAGAGACCCAGTACTTC.